The clone carrying this TCR beta chain was seen just once. These data are taken from a study of blood T cell repertoires in COVID-19. The method was immunoSEQ multiplex PCR; TCRdb's version includes in-frame clones alone and lacks a portion of them. In the table there are about 160,000 clones, 75% to 90% of which are singletons. Trimming removed 0 bases from V and 0 bases from J; junction bases left unmatched: 4. Germline V gene data show CDR1 as MNHNY and CDR2 as SVGAGI (reference sequence). The CDR3 has 16 residues. The sequence was obtained from a woman aged 60-70 years who had recovered from COVID-19. Sequencing was carried out using PBMCs or T cells enriched from blood (not recorded which). The chain couples TRBV6-6 to TRBJ2-5; 7 nucleotides align to TRBD1. Here the CDR3 DNA reads TGTGCCAGCAGTTACTCCGGGACAGATTACCAAGAGACCCAGTACTTC. Protein product: CASSYSGTDYQETQYF.